The 28 T cell receptor beta chains in this list originate from one sample, sequenced in a study of T cells in Graves' hyperthyroidism and ophthalmopathy. Authors of the study amplified TCR beta CDR3 regions from RNA transcripts. A first-round RT-PCR of the TCR CDR3 used the HTBI primer set. Using its own MiXCR run on the multiplex PCR reads, TCRdb lists one record per CDR3 protein. The data hold under 650,000 distinct CDR3 sequences, with about a sixth observed a single time. Sequencing was performed on blood. The receptors were sampled from a woman aged 30 to 39 with Graves' hyperthyroidism.

This clonotype was recorded many times. V usage is TRBV20-1 and J usage is TRBJ1-5; D is unresolved. Germline loops: CDR1 DFQATT, CDR2 SNEGSKA (reference sequence). The CDR3 runs 13 residues. Trimming stripped 7 bases from V and 5 bases from J, with 15 bases between. DNA of the CDR3: TGCAGTGTAGGCGGAGACCCGTATCAGCCCCAGCATTTT. It codes for CSVGGDPYQPQHF.

This chain connects TRBV15 to TRBJ2-7; D is ambiguous. Trimming took 0 bases from V and 4 from J, leaving 22 bases between them. CDR1 is LNHNV and CDR2 is YYDKDF in the germline V gene (reference sequence). The CDR3 runs to 18 residues. The CDR3 here is CATSRDFSSTFGPYEQYF. For the CDR3, the DNA is TGTGCCACCAGCAGAGATTTCAGTTCGACCTTTGGGCCTTACGAGCAGTACTTC.

Here the CDR3 reads CASSFRRGFNEKLFF. DNA of the CDR3: TGTGCCAGCAGTTTTCGCAGGGGTTTTAATGAAAAACTGTTTTTT. V and J are TRBV12-3 or TRBV12-4 and TRBJ1-4; D is perhaps TRBD1 (6 bases). This CDR3 has 15 residues. Deletions cut 3 bases from V and 4 bases from J, with 12 bases between.

This clonotype was seen many times. This chain links TRBV19 with TRBJ1-5; TRBD1 might be the D (5 bases). Germline loops: CDR1 LNHDA, CDR2 SQIVND (reference sequence). The V end was cut by 4 bases, the J end by 0 bases, with 10 bases between. There are 15 residues in the CDR3. The DNA of the CDR3 is TGTGCCAGTAGTAGTGGGGGTTATAGCAATCAGCCCCAGCATTTT. It encodes CASSSGGYSNQPQHF.

The rearrangement uses TRBV29-1 and TRBJ1-3; possible D gene TRBD1, 5 bases. The CDR3 is made up of 14 amino acids. V was shortened by 7 bases and J by 3 bases, with 16 bases between the two germline ends. In germline, CDR1 is SQVTM, CDR2 ANQGSEA. The CDR3 DNA reads as TGCAGCGGGGCGTCCGGCAGGGATGGAAACACCATATATTTT. Protein: CSGASGRDGNTIYF.

Ten or more counts support this clonotype. V and J are TRBV29-1 and TRBJ1-2; 10 bases match TRBD1. Germline-derived CDR1 and CDR2 are SQVTM and ANQGSEA. Unmatched junction bases numbered 8, after V lost 5 bases and J lost 8 bases. This CDR3 comprises 13 residues. The DNA for the CDR3 is TGCAGCGTTCTGGTGACAGGGGGCGCGGGCTACACCTTC. Translating gives CSVLVTGGAGYTF.

With respect to this clonotype: The junction departs from the called germline gene at one end, perhaps through a read error. The CDR3 sequence: CASSLSGGKQPQHF. CDR3 sequence (DNA): TGTGCCAGCAGTTTATCAGGGGGCAAGCAGCCCCAGCATTTT. The chain combines TRBV27 with TRBJ1-5; 7 bases are a match to TRBD1. CDR3 size: 14 residues. Germline V gene data show CDR1 as MNHEY and CDR2 as SMNVEV (reference sequence).

This clonotype was seen many times. V usage is TRBV6-1 and J usage is TRBJ2-2, with 8 bases matching TRBD1. Germline V gene lookup returns CDR1 MNHNS and CDR2 SASEGT. The CDR3 contains 14 residues. V lost 5 bases to trimming and J lost 6 bases; unmatched junction nucleotides: 5. As DNA, the CDR3 is TGTGCCAGCAGTCCCGACAGGGGATCCGGGGAGCTGTTTTTT. The encoded protein is CASSPDRGSGELFF.

There are many counts of this clonotype. This chain connects TRBV30 to TRBJ2-2; D tentatively fits TRBD1 or TRBD2 (5 bases each). Between the trimmed V and J ends, which lost 1 base and 1 base, there was a span of 16 bases. Germline V gene sequence: CDR1 GTSNPN, CDR2 SVGIG (reference sequence). The CDR3 is made up of 17 amino acids. The CDR3 region is CAWSGAWGFGNTGELFF. CDR3 DNA sequence: TGTGCCTGGAGTGGGGCCTGGGGGTTCGGGAACACCGGGGAGCTGTTTTTT.

This clonotype was seen only a few times. The chain links TRBV27 to TRBJ2-7; D is undetermined. Germline CDR1 and CDR2: MNHEY and SMNVEV (reference sequence). Trimming left V 1 base short and J 6 bases short, with 13 bases between. This CDR3 is built from 14 residues. CDR3 sequence: CASSLFARLGEQYF. In nucleotides, the CDR3 is TGTGCCAGCAGTTTATTTGCTAGACTCGGCGAGCAGTACTTC.

The chain is built from TRBV2 and TRBJ1-1, with D tentatively TRBD1 (6 bases). This CDR3 comprises 14 residues. The ends were cut back, 1 base at V and 2 bases at J, with 8 bases in the middle. Germline V gives CDR1 SNHLY, CDR2 FYNNEI. CDR3 sequence reads: CASSEVGGNTEAFF. The CDR3 coding sequence is TGTGCCAGCAGTGAAGTAGGGGGTAACACTGAAGCTTTCTTT.

This clonotype has a count of ten or more. The chain employs TRBV11-2 and TRBJ1-1; D is unclear. This CDR3 is built from 13 residues. Trimming removed 3 bases from V and 4 bases from J, with 9 bases in between. Per the germline V gene, CDR1 is SGHAT and CDR2 is FQNNGV. CDR3 nucleotides: TGTGCCAGCAGCTTGAATCGGGGCACTGAAGCTTTCTTT. Its protein is CASSLNRGTEAFF.

This clonotype has ten or more counts. V is TRBV6-1 and J is TRBJ2-5, with 11 bases fitting TRBD1. From germline, CDR1 is MNHNS and CDR2 SASEGT. The CDR3 consists of 17 residues. V was clipped by 7 bases and J by 5 bases; unmatched bases: 15. The CDR3 reads CASKPPSGTGGGETQYF. The CDR3 nucleotides read TGTGCCAGCAAACCCCCATCCGGGACAGGGGGTGGGGAGACCCAGTACTTC.

This clonotype was observed many times. The rearrangement links TRBV27 to TRBJ2-3; D may match TRBD1 or TRBD2 (5 bases each). There are 14 residues in the CDR3. V was pared by 6 bases and J by 3 bases, with 13 bases between. Germline CDR1 reads MNHEY; CDR2 reads SMNVEV (reference sequence). The CDR3 here is CASSLGLATDTQYF. The CDR3 DNA reads TGTGCCAGCAGCTTGGGGCTAGCAACAGATACGCAGTATTTT.

This clonotype was found many times. The CDR3 spells CATRQGSGNTIYF. The CDR3 nucleotides are TGTGCCACCCGACAGGGGTCTGGAAACACCATATATTTT. The genes are TRBV6-1 and TRBJ1-3; 8 bases are a match to TRBD1. Trimming cost V 10 bases and J 1 base; bases outside gene matches: 3. Germline lookup yields CDR1 MNHNS and CDR2 SASEGT. This CDR3 comprises 13 residues.

The V call is TRBV28, the J call TRBJ2-3, with 9 positions matching TRBD1. Trimming removed 2 bases from V and 5 bases from J; junction bases left unmatched: 5. The CDR3 loop spans 15 amino acids. Germline lookup yields CDR1 MDHEN and CDR2 SYDVKM. CDR3 in amino acids: CASSLTGQGKDTQYF. CDR3 DNA sequence: TGTGCCAGCAGTTTAACGGGACAGGGAAAAGATACGCAGTATTTT.

This clonotype was detected only a few times. The chain has TRBV20-1 and TRBJ1-2; possibly TRBD1 for D (5 bases). The CDR3 contains 12 residues. V shed 2 bases and J shed 8 bases, with 12 bases lying between them. Germline V gives CDR1 DFQATT, CDR2 SNEGSKA (reference sequence). The CDR3 DNA sequence: TGCAGTGCTAGACTAATGGGGGTCGGCTACACCTTC. Its translation is CSARLMGVGYTF.

This clonotype was observed many times. The chain combines TRBV28 with TRBJ1-1; TRBD1 is a possible D gene (5 bases). The CDR3 consists of 14 residues. The V end was cut by 6 bases, the J end by 5 bases, with 16 bases between. Germline CDR1 is MDHEN and CDR2 is SYDVKM. The CDR3 sequence is CASSARGGGTEAFF. Written as DNA, the CDR3 is TGTGCCAGCAGCGCGCGGGGGGGAGGGACTGAAGCTTTCTTT.

This sequence joins TRBV7-9 and TRBJ2-1; TRBD2 agrees at 12 bases. Germline CDR1 is SEHNR and CDR2 is FQNEAQ (reference sequence). Unmatched junction bases numbered 10, after V lost 1 base and J lost 9 bases. CDR3 size: 17 residues. CDR3 coding DNA: TGTGCCAGCAGCTTAGGGTTGACTAGCGGGAGAAGCCGTGAGCAGTTCTTC. Translated, it gives CASSLGLTSGRSREQFF.

The chain has TRBV5-1 and TRBJ2-1; D may match TRBD1 or TRBD2 (5 bases each). This CDR3 is 17 amino acids long. Germline-derived CDR1 and CDR2 are SGHRS and YFSETQ. Trimming took off 4 bases at V and 0 bases at J, with 17 bases between the two ends. The CDR3 spells CASSANPGTGSYNEQFF. CDR3 sequence (DNA): TGCGCCAGCAGCGCCAATCCCGGGACGGGCTCCTACAATGAGCAGTTCTTC.

V is TRBV11-2 and J is TRBJ2-1, with 16 nucleotides matching TRBD2. The CDR3 extends over 16 amino acids. With V trimmed by 5 bases and J by 9 bases, 7 bases remained unmatched. Germline V gives CDR1 SGHAT, CDR2 FQNNGV. The DNA of the CDR3 is TGTGCCAGCAGCGGGACTAGCGGGAGGGCCCTCATTGAGCAGTTCTTC. Translated, it gives CASSGTSGRALIEQFF.

Many counts were recorded for this clonotype. The chain uses TRBV28 and TRBJ2-7; 8 nucleotides line up with TRBD1. The CDR3 is 14 amino acids. Germline V CDR1 and CDR2: MDHEN, SYDVKM. V lost 5 bases, J lost 0 bases, and 3 bases stayed unmatched. CDR3 residues: CASSPTGASYEQYF. The CDR3 coding sequence is TGTGCCAGCAGTCCGACAGGGGCCTCCTACGAGCAGTACTTC.

This clonotype was recorded at least ten times. The rearrangement joins TRBV27 to TRBJ2-7; the D is unclear. V lost 5 bases to trimming and J lost 1 base, with 15 bases between them. Looked up from germline, CDR1 is MNHEY and CDR2 is SMNVEV (reference sequence). This CDR3 has 15 residues. The CDR3 nucleotides read TGTGCCAGCAGTCCCCAGTGGAGCCCATCCTACGAGCAGTACTTC. Translating it yields CASSPQWSPSYEQYF.

The rearrangement uses TRBV4-3 and TRBJ2-2, with D perhaps TRBD2 (5 bases). Germline V gives CDR1 LGHNA, CDR2 YSLEER. The CDR3 is made up of 16 amino acids. V lost 4 bases and J lost 0, with 12 bases in between. CDR3 in amino acids: CASSLQISANTGELFF. CDR3 in DNA: TGCGCCAGCAGCCTCCAGATTAGCGCGAACACCGGGGAGCTGTTTTTT.

This clonotype appeared many times. V gene TRBV6-1 combines with J gene TRBJ2-2; 9 nucleotides align to TRBD2. After removal of 6 bases from V and 5 bases from J, the junction contained 7 bases not matched to a gene. The CDR3 length is 15 residues. The germline CDR1 and CDR2 sequences are MNHNS and SASEGT. CDR3 amino acids: CASRFRREGTGELFF. As DNA, the CDR3 is TGTGCCAGCAGGTTTCGGCGGGAGGGAACCGGGGAGCTGTTTTTT.

This clonotype was observed a handful of times. V and J are TRBV19 and TRBJ1-1, with 8 bases fitting TRBD1. Per the germline V gene, CDR1 is LNHDA and CDR2 is SQIVND (reference sequence). The CDR3 extends over 13 amino acids. The J segment lost 0 bases and the V segment lost 9 bases, leaving 3 bases of the junction unmatched. As DNA, the CDR3 is TGTGCCAGCCAACAGGGGGTGAACACTGAAGCTTTCTTT. Translated: CASQQGVNTEAFF.

This clonotype was found a few times. The genes are TRBV5-1 and TRBJ2-7, with TRBD2 identical over 15 bases. The junction had 2 bases not matched to a gene; V was cut back by 3 bases and J by 1 base. The length of the CDR3 is 16 residues. CDR1 and CDR2 (germline): SGHRS, YFSETQ. The CDR3 DNA sequence: TGCGCCAGCAGCTATGGACTAGCGGGAGGGTCCTACGAGCAGTACTTC. Translation: CASSYGLAGGSYEQYF.

The sample holds a few counts of this clonotype. The gene calls are TRBV5-1 and TRBJ1-1; D call uncertain. CDR3 length: 18 amino acids. V lost 0 bases, J lost 0 bases, and 18 bases lay in between. Germline V lookup: CDR1 SGHRS, CDR2 YFSETQ. The CDR3 sequence: CASSLEGMFYHMNTEAFF. The CDR3 DNA sequence: TGCGCCAGCAGCTTGGAGGGCATGTTCTATCACATGAACACTGAAGCTTTCTTT.